This TCR beta chain was captured by sequencing in a study of vaccination and CD4 T cells after COVID-19. The treatment here: roughly 10-day PBMC culture with coronavirus spike peptide pools or control peptides (ViraFEST assay). A half-volume replacement of the medium with fresh IL-2 medium was performed on days 3 and 7. The CDR3 covers 14 residues. V was shortened by 1 base and J by 3 bases, with 9 bases between the two germline ends. The germline CDR1 and CDR2 sequences are MGHRA and YSYEKL. This clonotype has more than one count but fewer than ten. The antigen is unknown. The Oncomine TCR Beta short-read assay sequenced DNA from cultured CD4+ T cells. TCRdb independently ran MiXCR on the PCR reads; one entry per CDR3 protein. The repertoire includes around 18,000 distinct CDR3 sequences, 60% to 80% of them detected once, and more than 15% sits in the top ten.

This receptor was obtained from a human donor who had recovered from COVID-19. The chain uses TRBV4-1 and TRBJ2-5, with D uncertain. The sequenced sample consisted of CD4+ T cells from blood, cultured in vitro. CDR3 nucleotide sequence: TGCGCCAGCAGCCAAGTGGTGCCAAAAGAGACCCAGTACTTC. It specifies CASSQVVPKETQYF.